The 32 T cell receptor beta chains reported below all come from one sample, sequenced in a study of prognosis after radiotherapy for stage I lung cancer. Amplification of TCR beta CDR3 from genomic DNA used two-round multiplex PCR. The first round of PCR was done with primers that matched each TRBV and TRBJ gene. TCRdb re-called the multiplex PCR reads with MiXCR, one entry per CDR3 protein. This table holds around 59,000 distinct CDR3 sequences, about a quarter found once. Material: PBMCs, obtained before or after stereotactic body radiation therapy (not recorded which). The receptors come from a donor aged 50 or older with non-small cell lung cancer.

This clonotype was counted ten times or more. The chain links TRBV19 to TRBJ2-7; D possibly uses TRBD1 or TRBD2 (5 bases each). Germline values: CDR1 LNHDA, CDR2 SQIVND (reference sequence). V was shortened by 4 bases and J by 2 bases, with 18 bases between the two germline ends. The CDR3 covers 16 residues. CDR3 amino acids: CASSTDRQGPTYEQYF. DNA of the CDR3: TGTGCCAGTAGTACGGACCGGCAGGGACCGACCTACGAGCAGTACTTC.

Many counts were recorded for this clonotype. The chain links TRBV6-1 to TRBJ1-5; 10 bases fit TRBD1. The length of the CDR3 is 18 residues. Germline CDR1 is MNHNS and CDR2 is SASEGT. Trimming took 2 bases from V and 5 from J; bases not matched to a gene: 12. The chain's CDR3 is CASSERLAGQGIHQPQHF. The CDR3 bases are TGTGCCAGCAGTGAAAGGTTAGCGGGACAGGGGATTCATCAGCCCCAGCATTTT.

In regard to this clonotype: A far larger clone lies a single base away; this is likely a read error. The chain uses TRBV6-4 and TRBJ2-1, with a possible D match to TRBD1 (6 bases). The germline CDR1 and CDR2 sequences are MRHNA and SNTAGT. Trimming removed 7 bases from V and 4 bases from J, with 20 bases in between. The CDR3 length is 16 residues. The DNA for the CDR3 is TGTGCCAGCACCCGGACAGACATCGGGCCTTACAATGAGCAGTTCTTC. Encoded protein: CASTRTDIGPYNEQFF.

This clonotype was observed at least ten times. The chain combines TRBV18 with TRBJ2-5; a possible D gene is TRBD2 (6 bases). Germline lookup yields CDR1 KGHSH and CDR2 LQKENI. The ends were cut back, 3 bases at V and 4 bases at J, with 12 bases in the middle. CDR3 length equals 14 residues. The CDR3 region is CASSPSEAGETQYF. The CDR3 DNA follows: TGTGCCAGCTCACCTTCCGAAGCGGGAGAGACCCAGTACTTC.

This clonotype was observed many times. The V gene is TRBV9, the J gene TRBJ1-5, with 9 bases identical to TRBD1. Unmatched junction bases numbered 4, after V lost 3 bases and J lost 6 bases. The CDR3 has 14 amino acids. CDR1 and CDR2 from the germline V gene are SGDLS and YYNGEE. In DNA, the CDR3 is TGTGCCAGCAGCGCAACAGGGGGCGGTCAGCCCCAGCATTTT. It codes for CASSATGGGQPQHF.

This clonotype was counted many times. This rearrangement joins TRBV29-1 to TRBJ2-1; the D gene could be TRBD1 or TRBD2 (7 bases each). Per the germline V gene, CDR1 is SQVTM and CDR2 is ANQGSEA. CDR3 length equals 13 residues. V lost 6 bases and J lost 8, with 17 bases in between. The DNA for the CDR3 is TGCAGCGTAGTCAGGGGGGGGTTACATGAGCAGTTCTTC. It yields the protein CSVVRGGLHEQFF.

Ten or more counts support this clonotype. The chain uses TRBV7-9 and TRBJ1-1, with TRBD1 matching 9 bases. Trimming cost V 2 bases and J 4 bases; bases outside gene matches: 11. The CDR3 loop spans 17 amino acids. CDR1 is SEHNR, CDR2 FQNEAQ, per germline (reference sequence). The CDR3 sequence: CASSLKIGQGIGTEAFF. For the CDR3, the DNA is TGTGCCAGCAGCTTAAAAATCGGACAGGGGATCGGCACTGAAGCTTTCTTT.

The chain combines TRBV5-1 with TRBJ1-2; tentative D call: TRBD1 (5 bases). The V end was cut by 3 bases, the J end by 3 bases, with 12 bases between. The CDR3 has 14 residues. CDR1 is SGHRS, CDR2 YFSETQ, per germline. CDR3 sequence (DNA): TGCGCCAGCAGCTGGCTTGGACATCACTATGGCTACACCTTC. Protein: CASSWLGHHYGYTF.

This clonotype appeared many times. The chain joins TRBV19 to TRBJ2-1; either TRBD1 or TRBD2 may supply D (5 bases each). Trimming shortened V by 5 bases and J by 9 bases, and 11 bases separated the two germline ends. CDR3 length: 12 residues. Germline V gives CDR1 LNHDA, CDR2 SQIVND (reference sequence). The CDR3, as DNA: TGTGCCAGTAGTCTTCTGGGGGTTGAGCAGTTCTTC. It is translated as CASSLLGVEQFF. The whole variable domain, remainder taken from reference TRBV19 and TRBJ2-1, is DGGITQSPKYLFRKEGQNVTLSCEQNLNHDAMYWYRQDPGQGLRLIYYSQIVNDFQKGDIAEGYSVSREKKESFPLTVTSAQKNPTAFYLCASSLLGVEQFFGPGTRLTVL.

This clonotype was detected ten times or more. The J gene is TRBJ1-5, the V gene TRBV20-1; D ambiguous. Germline V gene data show CDR1 as DFQATT and CDR2 as SNEGSKA (reference sequence). This CDR3 comprises 14 residues. Trimming shortened V by 4 bases and J by 1 base, and 11 bases separated the two germline ends. The CDR3 loop is CSATDPLSNQPQHF. Written as DNA, the CDR3 is TGCAGTGCTACAGACCCTTTGAGCAATCAGCCCCAGCATTTT.

The table lists this clonotype with many counts. The genes are TRBV25-1 and TRBJ2-7; 7 bases match TRBD1. The germline gives CDR1 MGHDK, CDR2 SYGVNS. The V gene end was trimmed by 2 bases and the J gene end by 0 bases; junction bases not matched to a gene: 1. This CDR3 is built from 14 residues. Here the CDR3 reads CASSETGDSYEQYF. In DNA, the CDR3 is TGTGCCAGCAGTGAAACAGGGGACTCCTACGAGCAGTACTTC.

This clonotype was seen repeatedly, ten times or more. V gene TRBV6-2 or TRBV6-3 combines with J gene TRBJ1-2; TRBD1 matches 7 bases. The J segment lost 4 bases and the V segment lost 5 bases, leaving 4 bases of the junction unmatched. The CDR3 totals 13 residues. The V gene's germline CDR1 is MNHEY and CDR2 SVGEGT. The CDR3 DNA reads TGTGCCAGCAGTAATGGACAGGTCTATGGCTACACCTTC. It codes for CASSNGQVYGYTF.

This clonotype appeared many times. The chain couples TRBV6-1 to TRBJ1-5; a possible D gene is TRBD1 (6 bases). V shed 5 bases and J shed 6 bases, with 11 bases lying between them. This CDR3 has 13 residues. The V gene's germline CDR1 is MNHNS and CDR2 SASEGT. CDR3 sequence: CASSTGNGQPQHF. The CDR3 coding sequence is TGTGCCAGCAGTACAGGGAATGGTCAGCCCCAGCATTTT.

This clonotype was counted at least ten times. The chain couples TRBV7-9 to TRBJ2-1; tentatively, D is TRBD2 (5 bases). The CDR3 consists of 15 residues. V dropped 2 bases and J dropped 6 bases, with 14 bases sitting between them. Per germline, CDR1 SEHNR and CDR2 FQNEAQ (reference sequence). CDR3 protein: CASSLSQLGGNEQFF. The DNA for the CDR3 is TGTGCCAGCAGCTTATCACAGTTAGGAGGCAATGAGCAGTTCTTC.

This clonotype was seen ten or more times. This sequence joins TRBV6-4 and TRBJ2-2; 9 bases fit TRBD2. V shed 6 bases, J shed 6 bases, and the junction held 11 bases outside the gene matches. The CDR3 length is 16 residues. From germline, CDR1 is MRHNA and CDR2 SNTAGT. CDR3: CASSREWAGGPGELFF. DNA for the CDR3: TGTGCCAGCAGCCGCGAGTGGGCGGGGGGGCCCGGGGAGCTGTTTTTT.

This clonotype was seen just once. Given a far larger clone just one base away, this is likely a sequencing read error. The chain has TRBV6-2 or TRBV6-3 and TRBJ1-2, with D perhaps TRBD1 (6 bases). The CDR3 is made up of 14 amino acids. Germline CDR1 and CDR2: MNHEY and SVGEGT. The CDR3 sequence is CASRRDTAAYGYNF. The DNA for the CDR3 is TGTGCCAGCAGAAGGGACACCGCAGCCTATGGCTACAACTTC.

This clonotype was seen at least ten times. The V and J genes are TRBV6-2 or TRBV6-3 and TRBJ1-1, with D hard to call. The germline gives CDR1 MNHEY, CDR2 SVGEGT. The germline V and J ends were trimmed by 8 bases and 0 bases, with 16 bases remaining between them. The CDR3 contains 15 residues. The CDR3 loop reads CASLYKPAMNTEAFF. DNA for the CDR3: TGTGCCAGCTTATACAAACCAGCGATGAACACTGAAGCTTTCTTT.

This clonotype was seen just once. This chain joins TRBV19 and TRBJ1-2, with D perhaps TRBD1 (5 bases). V lost 7 bases and J lost 4, with 13 bases in between. The CDR3 contains 13 residues. The germline CDR1 and CDR2 sequences are LNHDA and SQIVND (reference sequence). This CDR3 reads CASTILGLYGYTF. In DNA, the CDR3 is TGTGCCAGTACCATCCTGGGGCTCTATGGCTACACCTTC.

Ten or more counts support this clonotype. This sequence joins TRBV5-1 and TRBJ1-1; 7 bases line up with TRBD1. The V gene's germline CDR1 is SGHRS and CDR2 YFSETQ. The CDR3 is 15 amino acids. V was pared by 4 bases and J by 4 bases, with 10 bases of the junction left unmatched. The CDR3 protein is CASSASTGEGTEAFF. The CDR3 DNA reads TGCGCCAGCAGCGCCAGTACAGGGGAAGGCACTGAAGCTTTCTTT.

This clonotype appeared many times. The V gene is TRBV12-3 or TRBV12-4, the J gene TRBJ2-1; 8 bases map to TRBD1. This CDR3 is 15 amino acids long. J was trimmed by 2 bases and V by 3 bases; bases with no gene match: 3. CDR3 sequence: CASSLRQGPYNEQFF. Written as DNA, the CDR3 is TGTGCCAGCAGTTTGCGACAGGGGCCCTACAATGAGCAGTTCTTC.

To note about this clonotype: A read error may be the cause here, since a much bigger clone is one base away. This sequence joins TRBV7-2 and TRBJ1-1; no firm D call. Germline V gives CDR1 SGHTA, CDR2 FQGNSA. This CDR3 has 14 residues. CDR3 DNA sequence: TGTGCCAGCAGCTTTTCGACAATGAAAACTGAAGCTTTCTTT. Encoded protein: CASSFSTMKTEAFF.

This clonotype was seen at least ten times. The chain has TRBV24-1 and TRBJ2-3; no clear D gene. Germline values: CDR1 KGHDR, CDR2 SFDVKD. The CDR3 is 14 residues long. Trimming shortened V by 5 bases and J by 6 bases, and 14 bases separated the two germline ends. The CDR3 DNA sequence: TGTGCCACCAGTGTAGGCCAGCTCGCGGATACGCAGTATTTT. Translated, it gives CATSVGQLADTQYF.

In its sample, this clonotype was seen many times. The V gene is TRBV7-9, the J gene TRBJ2-1; a weak D match, TRBD1 (6 bases). The CDR3 contains 11 residues. Trimming shortened V by 5 bases and J by 10 bases, and 9 bases separated the two germline ends. CDR1 and CDR2 from the germline V gene are SEHNR and FQNEAQ (reference sequence). CDR3: CASSRTGEQFF. The CDR3 nucleotides are TGTGCCAGCAGCCGTACAGGGGAGCAGTTCTTC.

The rearrangement joins TRBV6-2 or TRBV6-3 to TRBJ1-1; possible D gene TRBD1, 5 bases. The CDR3 has 15 amino acids. The V end was cut by 5 bases, the J end by 4 bases, with 17 bases between. CDR1 is MNHEY, CDR2 SVGEGT, per germline. In nucleotides, the CDR3 is TGTGCCAGCAGTGAAGTCGGGGGAGAGGGCACTGAAGCTTTCTTT. The encoded protein is CASSEVGGEGTEAFF.

This clonotype was detected many times. The V and J genes are TRBV5-1 and TRBJ2-2; a possible D gene is TRBD2 (6 bases). CDR1 and CDR2 (germline): SGHRS, YFSETQ. V was pared by 4 bases and J by 3 bases, with 10 bases between. The CDR3 covers 14 residues. The CDR3 sequence is CASSQTSHTGELFF. CDR3 in DNA: TGCGCCAGCAGCCAGACTAGTCACACCGGGGAGCTGTTTTTT.

A single count supports this clonotype. A much larger clone differs by one base, so this may be a read error. This chain uses TRBV27 with TRBJ2-2, with 8 positions matching TRBD1. This CDR3 spans 15 amino acids. Germline V gene data show CDR1 as MNHEY and CDR2 as SMNVEV (reference sequence). V lost 9 bases and J lost 16; bases outside the gene matches: 22. As DNA, the CDR3 is TGTGCCAGTAGGAGGGGACAGGCGAACACCGGGGATCCGTTTTTT. This encodes CASRRGQANTGDPFF.

This chain uses TRBV4-1 with TRBJ2-3; D unresolved. This CDR3 contains 16 residues. V was pared by 1 base and J by 0 bases, with 11 bases between. Germline-derived CDR1 and CDR2 are MGHRA and YSYEKL. CDR3 in amino acids: CASSQVVELSTDTQYF. Written as DNA, the CDR3 is TGCGCCAGCAGCCAAGTGGTAGAGCTTAGCACAGATACGCAGTATTTT.

This clonotype was seen ten or more times. The chain joins TRBV7-8 to TRBJ1-2; D is ambiguous. This CDR3 is built from 13 residues. Germline CDR1 SGHVS, CDR2 FQNEAQ. The V end lost 4 bases, the J end lost 4 bases, and 10 bases lay between the germline ends. CDR3 nucleotides: TGTGCCAGCAGCTCCGGACGGTTCTATGGCTACACCTTC. This codes for CASSSGRFYGYTF.

The genes are TRBV9 and TRBJ1-2; a possible D gene is TRBD1 (5 bases). V lost 2 bases and J 8 bases, leaving 16 bases between the germline ends. This CDR3 is built from 14 residues. Germline CDR1 is SGDLS and CDR2 is YYNGEE. CDR3 amino acids: CASSVSTGGEGYTF. As DNA, the CDR3 is TGTGCCAGCAGCGTCTCCACGGGGGGGGAGGGCTACACCTTC.

This clonotype was seen repeatedly, ten times or more. The chain links TRBV11-2 to TRBJ1-1, with D unclear. The CDR3 contains 13 residues. Germline loops: CDR1 SGHAT, CDR2 FQNNGV. Deletions cut 2 bases from V and 4 bases from J, with 8 bases between. Written as DNA, the CDR3 is TGTGCCAGCAGCTTACCCGAGGCCACTGAAGCTTTCTTT. This translates into CASSLPEATEAFF.

The table lists this clonotype with a count of one. This sequence is one base from a far larger clone and is likely a read error. The rearrangement joins TRBV6-8 to TRBJ2-2; weak D call: TRBD2 (5 bases). Between the trimmed V and J ends, which lost 6 bases and 5 bases, there was a span of 16 bases. This CDR3 contains 15 residues. The V gene's germline CDR1 is MNHGY and CDR2 SAAAGT. The CDR3 DNA is TGTGCCAGCAGACGAACCGGGATGCATACCGGGGAGCTGTTTTTT. Translated: CASRRTGMHTGELFF.

Ten or more counts support this clonotype. The chain combines TRBV6-5 with TRBJ1-5, with D maybe TRBD1 (6 bases). The CDR3 is 14 amino acids. V dropped 4 bases and J dropped 3 bases, with 10 bases sitting between them. Germline V CDR1 and CDR2: MNHEY, SVGAGI. Written as DNA, the CDR3 is TGTGCCAGCAGTTCTCGGGGGGCCAATCAGCCCCAGCATTTT. Its protein product is CASSSRGANQPQHF.